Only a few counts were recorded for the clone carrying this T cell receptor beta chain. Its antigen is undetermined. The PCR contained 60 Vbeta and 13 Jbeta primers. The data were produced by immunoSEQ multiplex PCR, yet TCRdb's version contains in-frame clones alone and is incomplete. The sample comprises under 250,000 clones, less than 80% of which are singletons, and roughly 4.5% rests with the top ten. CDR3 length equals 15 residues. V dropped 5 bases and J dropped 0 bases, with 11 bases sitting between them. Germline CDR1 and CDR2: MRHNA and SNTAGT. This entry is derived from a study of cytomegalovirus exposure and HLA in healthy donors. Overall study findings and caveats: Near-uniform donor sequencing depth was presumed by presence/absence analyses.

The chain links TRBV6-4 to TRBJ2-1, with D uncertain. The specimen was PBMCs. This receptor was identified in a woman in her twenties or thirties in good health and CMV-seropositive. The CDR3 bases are TGTGCCAGCAGTCTACAGAGCAGCTCCTACAATGAGCAGTTCTTC. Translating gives CASSLQSSSYNEQFF.